This T cell receptor (beta chain) was obtained from a study of shared clonotypes between healthy human individuals. Whole-study context: Serving as donors were a couple of women and a few men, whose ages spanned 18 to 49.

The method was immunoSEQ multiplex PCR; TCRdb's version includes in-frame clones alone and lacks a portion of them. The data show around 340,000 clones, more than 60% seen once. Remarks on this clone: Its cognate antigen is unknown.

Looked up from germline, CDR1 is DFQATT and CDR2 is SNEGSKA (reference sequence). CDR3 size: 11 residues. Between the trimmed V and J ends, which lost 7 bases and 2 bases, there was a span of 7 bases. Points from the study as a whole: Few donors restricted represented genetic and exposure-history diversity. The four-donor shared clonotypes exceeded non-shared clonotypes in generation probability, with non-shared ones scoring lower.

This TCR came from a young man in good health. The chain joins TRBV20-1 to TRBJ2-3; D not resolved. Sequencing was done on a sample of memory CD4+ T cells sorted from blood. The subset was: CD45RA-negative fraction. The CDR3 loop is CSERATDTQYF. CDR3 DNA sequence: TGCAGTGAGAGAGCCACAGATACGCAGTATTTT.